This note documents a single TCR beta chain sequence. Under the authors' procedure: Estimation of nucleated cell counts was performed using reference gene primer amplification. Profiling relied on immunoSEQ multiplex PCR, and the TCRdb table lists in-frame clones only, not all of them. V, J and clone size were drawn from that table, and D and trimming were deduced from the DNA. The sample includes roughly 200,000 clones, around 80% of them seen just once. The CDR3 sequence is 21 residues long. CDR1 KGHSH and CDR2 LQKENI come from the germline V gene. Losses at the gene ends were 2 bases for V and 5 bases for J; bases not matched to a gene: 25. The entry originates in a study of blood T cell repertoires in COVID-19. Study information: Italy, Spain and the United States were the sources of the convalescent and acute COVID-19 samples. The cDNA or gDNA used as material had been derived from T cells, B-cell-depleted T cells, or PBMCs.

It was during active infection that Seattle patients were enrolled and then longitudinally followed. This sequence originates from a woman over 75 with COVID-19, enrolled during active disease. Sequenced sample: peripheral blood. J is TRBJ2-7 and V is TRBV18; TRBD2 matches 9 bases. The CDR3 region is CASSPNPGREEAGGRGHEQYF. The CDR3 DNA is TGTGCCAGCTCACCAAACCCGGGCCGCGAGGAAGCGGGAGGCCGAGGCCACGAGCAGTACTTC.